The 28 T cell receptor beta chains given below trace back to one sample, sequenced in a study of early T cells in non-severe SARS-CoV-2 infection. TCRdb reprocessed the 5' RACE reads via MiXCR and lists one record per CDR3 protein. The sample carries some 50,000 distinct CDR3 sequences, almost 5.5% recorded once. Sequencing used whole blood, obtained at baseline. These receptors all come from an adult who was a healthcare worker with PCR-confirmed SARS-CoV-2 infection or an uninfected control (not recorded which).

This clonotype was counted many times. This sequence joins TRBV11-2 and TRBJ2-1; 7 nucleotides agree with TRBD2. J lost 5 bases, V lost 5 bases, and 9 bases had no gene match. The CDR3 totals 15 residues. CDR1 is SGHAT, CDR2 FQNNGV, per germline. CDR3 sequence: CASSPKGGSHNEQFF. The DNA of the CDR3 is TGTGCCAGCAGCCCCAAGGGAGGGTCCCACAATGAGCAGTTCTTC.

The chain carries TRBV12-3 or TRBV12-4 and TRBJ2-5; TRBD2 matches at 14 bases. Germline trimming cut 6 bases from V and 0 bases from J; bases unmatched to any gene: 12. CDR3 length equals 19 residues. The CDR3 DNA reads TGTGCCAGCAGCCAAATCGGACTAGCGGGAGGCCCGTACCAAGAGACCCAGTACTTC. This gives the protein CASSQIGLAGGPYQETQYF.

This clonotype was observed at least ten times. The rearrangement links TRBV27 to TRBJ1-6, with D unclear. Germline CDR1 MNHEY, CDR2 SMNVEV (reference sequence). The CDR3 length is 13 residues. V lost 0 bases, J lost 5 bases, and 2 bases lay in between. CDR3 sequence: CASSLSNNSPLHF. CDR3 DNA: TGTGCCAGCAGTTTATCGAATAATTCACCCCTCCACTTT.

The genes are TRBV20-1 and TRBJ2-1; 10 nucleotides match TRBD1. CDR1 is DFQATT and CDR2 is SNEGSKA in the germline V gene (reference sequence). The CDR3 contains 15 residues. Germline trimming cut 6 bases from V and 3 bases from J; bases unmatched to any gene: 8. For the CDR3, the DNA is TGCAGTGCCGCCACCGGGACAGGGGTCTACAATGAGCAGTTCTTC. Its translation: CSAATGTGVYNEQFF.

This clonotype was observed at least ten times. The chain couples TRBV10-2 to TRBJ2-5; D is possibly TRBD2 (6 bases). This CDR3 is 13 amino acids long. Germline-derived CDR1 and CDR2 are WSHSY and SAAADI. V was trimmed by 4 bases and J by 4 bases, leaving 10 bases between them. The CDR3 DNA reads as TGCGCCAGCAGTGGACTAGAAGGAGAGACCCAGTACTTC. Translating gives CASSGLEGETQYF.

In this sample, this clonotype turned up many times. The chain links TRBV6-1 to TRBJ2-1; 9 bases map to TRBD2. The J segment lost 9 bases and the V segment lost 1 base, leaving 7 bases of the junction unmatched. Germline assignment: CDR1 MNHNS and CDR2 SASEGT. This CDR3 is built from 15 residues. The CDR3 loop is CASSEGWRGGGEQFF. In nucleotides, the CDR3 is TGTGCCAGCAGTGAAGGCTGGCGGGGGGGAGGTGAGCAGTTCTTC.

This clonotype has just a few counts. The chain employs TRBV5-1 and TRBJ2-7; 9 bases fit TRBD2. The CDR3 runs 15 residues. The V segment lost 4 bases and the J segment 0 bases; nucleotides outside the gene matches: 5. Germline CDR1 reads SGHRS; CDR2 reads YFSETQ. CDR3 coding DNA: TGCGCCAGCAGCCTAGCGGGGCCGACCTCCTACGAGCAGTACTTC. It yields the protein CASSLAGPTSYEQYF.

There are many counts of this clonotype. This chain connects TRBV29-1 to TRBJ2-3; D is uncertain. The CDR3 is 10 residues long. The germline V gene encodes CDR1 SQVTM and CDR2 ANQGSEA. Trimming cost V 7 bases and J 5 bases, with 7 bases left between them. Here the CDR3 reads CSGSVDTQYF. The CDR3 region has the DNA TGCAGCGGGAGCGTAGATACGCAGTATTTT.

This clonotype was observed at least ten times. The chain uses TRBV7-2 and TRBJ2-3; TRBD2 matches 11 bases. The germline gives CDR1 SGHTA, CDR2 FQGNSA. The V segment lost 1 base and the J segment 5 bases; nucleotides outside the gene matches: 5. The CDR3 loop spans 16 amino acids. The CDR3 DNA reads as TGTGCCAGCAGCTTAGTAGCGGGAGGGCAGCAAGATACGCAGTATTTT. It specifies CASSLVAGGQQDTQYF. Based on the CDR3 plus reference TRBV7-2 and TRBJ2-3, the full variable domain is GAGVSQSPSNKVTEKGKDVELRCDPISGHTALYWYRQSLGQGLEFLIYFQGNSAPDKSGLPSDRFSAERTGGSVSTLTIQRTQQEDSAVYLCASSLVAGGQQDTQYFGPGTRLTVL.

This clonotype was found a few times. This chain joins TRBV3-1 and TRBJ1-2, with D possibly TRBD1 on 5 matching bases. Trimming removed 4 bases at V and 3 bases at J, with 9 bases between. Per the germline V gene, CDR1 is LGHDT and CDR2 is YNNKEL (reference sequence). CDR3 length: 13 residues. Written as DNA, the CDR3 is TGTGCCAGCAGCCTTCAGGGCTACTATGGCTACACCTTC. As protein: CASSLQGYYGYTF.

This clonotype was seen ten or more times. The chain combines TRBV6-4 with TRBJ2-6; no definite D call. Deletions cut 0 bases from V and 1 base from J, with 7 bases between. Germline CDR1 reads MRHNA; CDR2 reads SNTAGT. The CDR3 is made up of 16 amino acids. The CDR3 bases are TGTGCCAGCAGTGACTCGAGTCGGTCTGGGGCCAACGTCCTGACTTTC. The encoded protein is CASSDSSRSGANVLTF.

As for this clonotype: This may be a read error, as it is one base from a much larger clone. The V gene is TRBV29-1, the J gene TRBJ2-7, with TRBD1 matching over 8 bases. Germline V CDR1 and CDR2: SQVTM, ANQGSEA. There are 14 residues in the CDR3. V gave up 7 bases and J gave up 5 bases; unmatched junction bases: 13. CDR3 DNA sequence: TGCAGCGCCTCTGGCAGGGGGCGTTCCAACGAGCAGTACTTC. Translating gives CSASGRGRSNEQYF.

This clonotype has a count of ten or more. CDR3 protein: CASSVNRGGPHYNEQFF. In nucleotides, the CDR3 is TGTGCCAGCAGCGTGAACAGGGGGGGTCCGCATTACAATGAGCAGTTCTTC. The gene calls are TRBV9 and TRBJ2-1; D perhaps matches TRBD1 (8 bases). Per germline, CDR1 SGDLS and CDR2 YYNGEE. The V end lost 2 bases, the J end lost 4 bases, and 19 bases lay between the germline ends. This CDR3 is 17 amino acids long.

This clonotype was picked up a small number of times. The chain combines TRBV14 with TRBJ1-2, with D unclear. The germline V gene encodes CDR1 SGHDN and CDR2 FVKESK. V lost 0 bases, J lost 4 bases, and 9 bases lay in between. This CDR3 contains 14 residues. The CDR3 coding sequence is TGTGCCAGCAGCCAAGATTCGACTGTCTATGGCTACACCTTC. Translation: CASSQDSTVYGYTF.

This clonotype was seen many times. At one of its ends the junction is not consistent with the germline gene, which may arise from a read error. J is TRBJ2-7 and V is TRBV14, with 8 bases aligning to TRBD1. The length of the CDR3 is 14 residues. Germline-derived CDR1 and CDR2 are SGHDN and FVKESK. In nucleotides, the CDR3 is TGTGCCAGCAGCCTAGAGGACAGGGCCTACGCGCAGTACTTC. It codes for CASSLEDRAYAQYF.

Many counts were recorded for this clonotype. V usage is TRBV5-5 and J usage is TRBJ1-6; 8 bases agree with TRBD1. The CDR3 consists of 21 residues. V trimming: 0 bases; J trimming: 7 bases; junction bases outside the gene matches: 21. The germline gives CDR1 SGHKS, CDR2 YYEKEE (reference sequence). For the CDR3, the DNA is TGTGCCAGCAGCTTGGACCCCATCTCCCCAGGGGGCCTTGTGTTCAATTCACCCCTCCACTTT. Its translation is CASSLDPISPGGLVFNSPLHF.

This clonotype was seen repeatedly, ten times or more. The chain links TRBV6-2 or TRBV6-3 to TRBJ2-4, with D perhaps TRBD1 (6 bases). The germline V gene encodes CDR1 MNHEY and CDR2 SVGEGT. CDR3 length: 13 amino acids. The V gene lost 6 bases and the J gene lost 7 bases, with 13 bases spanning the gap. The CDR3 sequence: CASSPGTLNIQYF. The CDR3 coding sequence is TGTGCCAGCAGCCCAGGGACACTCAACATTCAGTACTTC.

This clonotype was seen ten or more times. The V gene is TRBV18, the J gene TRBJ1-6, with D possibly being TRBD1 (6 bases). The V end lost 3 bases, the J end lost 7 bases, and 10 bases lay between the germline ends. This CDR3 is 14 amino acids long. Germline values: CDR1 KGHSH, CDR2 LQKENI. The CDR3 is CASSPGQYNSPLHF. CDR3 nucleotide sequence: TGTGCCAGCTCACCCGGACAGTACAATTCACCCCTCCACTTT.

In its sample, this clonotype was seen many times. The rearrangement uses TRBV6-1 and TRBJ1-1; D is uncertain. In germline, CDR1 is MNHNS, CDR2 SASEGT. With 8 bases removed from V and 2 bases from J, the gap between germline ends came to 12 bases. The CDR3 is 13 residues long. Here the CDR3 DNA reads TGTGCCAGCGGTGCCGGGTTAAACACTGAAGCTTTCTTT. This gives the protein CASGAGLNTEAFF.

This clonotype was seen at least ten times. The rearrangement links TRBV5-1 to TRBJ1-1; tentative D call: TRBD1 (6 bases). CDR1 and CDR2 from the germline V gene are SGHRS and YFSETQ. With 0 bases removed from V and 5 bases from J, the gap between germline ends came to 11 bases. The CDR3 covers 14 residues. CDR3 nucleotide sequence: TGCGCCAGCAGCTTGGCGGGGGGCTTTACTGAAGCTTTCTTT. Its translation: CASSLAGGFTEAFF. Drawing the rest from reference TRBV5-1 and TRBJ1-1, the complete variable domain is KAGVTQTPRYLIKTRGQQVTLSCSPISGHRSVSWYQQTPGQGLQFLFEYFSETQRNKGNFPGRFSGRQFSNSRSEMNVSTLELGDSALYLCASSLAGGFTEAFFGQGTRLTVV.

This clonotype occurred many times. This chain joins TRBV7-8 and TRBJ2-5, with unresolved D. Germline lookup yields CDR1 SGHVS and CDR2 FQNEAQ. The CDR3 contains 15 residues. V was trimmed by 3 bases and J by 3 bases, leaving 14 bases between them. CDR3 coding DNA: TGTGCCAGCAGCTTGCTCGTATCTCAGGAAGAGACCCAGTACTTC. Protein sequence: CASSLLVSQEETQYF.

The table lists this clonotype with many counts. CDR3 sequence (DNA): TGTGCCAGCAGCCAAGGGCCAGGGGCAAACACCGGGGAGCTGTTTTTT. Translation: CASSQGPGANTGELFF. This chain links TRBV11-2 with TRBJ2-2, with D tentatively TRBD1 (6 bases). CDR3 length: 16 residues. Deletions cut 5 bases from V and 2 bases from J, with 15 bases between. The germline CDR1 and CDR2 sequences are SGHAT and FQNNGV.

This clonotype was detected many times. This sequence joins TRBV20-1 and TRBJ2-4, with D tentatively TRBD1 (5 bases). The germline V gene encodes CDR1 DFQATT and CDR2 SNEGSKA (reference sequence). The CDR3 contains 13 residues. Trimming cost V 0 bases and J 6 bases, with 9 bases left between them. CDR3 sequence (DNA): TGCAGTGCTAGAGAGACAGAGTTAAACATTCAGTACTTC. This encodes CSARETELNIQYF.

This clonotype was observed many times. The chain combines TRBV20-1 with TRBJ2-7, with D hard to call. Trimming shortened V by 0 bases and J by 5 bases, and 11 bases separated the two germline ends. CDR1 is DFQATT, CDR2 SNEGSKA, per germline (reference sequence). This CDR3 spans 13 amino acids. CDR3 nucleotide sequence: TGCAGTGCTAGAGATTCAAGTTCCCACGAGCAGTACTTC. Encoded protein: CSARDSSSHEQYF.

This clonotype occurred many times. This rearrangement joins TRBV5-1 to TRBJ2-4, with D perhaps matching TRBD2 (5 bases). Germline V lookup: CDR1 SGHRS, CDR2 YFSETQ. CDR3 length equals 13 residues. Trimming cost V 0 bases and J 8 bases, with 9 bases left between them. The CDR3 spells CASSLERADIQYF. CDR3 coding DNA: TGCGCCAGCAGCTTGGAGAGGGCGGACATTCAGTACTTC.

The table lists this clonotype with a few counts. CDR3 region: CSVELIAGRGETQYF. In DNA form, the CDR3 reads TGCAGCGTTGAGTTAATAGCGGGCAGGGGGGAGACCCAGTACTTC. V gene TRBV29-1 combines with J gene TRBJ2-5; D tentatively fits TRBD1 or TRBD2 (7 bases each). The CDR3 is 15 residues long. V was shortened by 3 bases and J by 5 bases, with 19 bases between the two germline ends. In germline, CDR1 is SQVTM, CDR2 ANQGSEA.

This clonotype was counted many times. The V call is TRBV10-3, the J call TRBJ2-1; no clear D. CDR3 length: 11 residues. Germline V gives CDR1 ENHRY, CDR2 SYGVKD. Trimming shortened V by 4 bases and J by 10 bases, and 8 bases separated the two germline ends. CDR3 sequence (DNA): TGTGCCATCAGTGGACAAGACGAGCAGTTCTTC. It specifies CAISGQDEQFF.

Points on this clonotype: A single base separates this from a much larger clone, so it may be a read error. The V and J genes are TRBV27 and TRBJ2-2, with TRBD1 matching 7 bases. The CDR3 is made up of 13 amino acids. CDR1 is MNHEY, CDR2 SMNVEV, per germline (reference sequence). CDR3 sequence reads: CTSSTGDTGELFF. In DNA, the CDR3 is TGTACCAGCAGCACAGGGGACACCGGGGAGCTGTTTTTT.